Listed below are T cell receptor beta chains from one sample, sequenced in a study of blood T cell repertoires in COVID-19. This table comes from immunoSEQ multiplex PCR, and its TCRdb copy is limited to in-frame clones, with some not included. The sample shows around 120,000 clones, around 83% of them seen only once. Sequenced input: peripheral blood. These receptors were taken from a man older than 75 with active or convalescent COVID-19. CDR3s leave out the opening cysteine and the closing phenylalanine or tryptophan. Size tells how often a clone was seen (once, few, many) or the class of an expanded clone, and some rows leave it out.

v_call	clone_size	j_call	cdr3_aa
TRBV25-1	-	TRBJ2-3	ASIGSSGGSRTDTQY
TRBV29-1	-	TRBJ1-1	SVGQGTLNTEAF
TRBV18	-	TRBJ2-1	ASSPPTGQGNNEQF
TRBV5-4	-	TRBJ2-4	ASSVGGRQVLNIQY
TRBV10-3	-	TRBJ2-6	AISGQGIRSGANVLT
TRBV7-2	-	TRBJ2-2	ASSFGQVGVGELF
TRBV28	-	TRBJ1-1	ALSQGTANTEAF
TRBV2	-	TRBJ1-2	ASSEETGTGVYT
TRBV30	-	TRBJ1-1	AWNIAGNTEAF
TRBV27	once	TRBJ2-7	ASSLSWGRYEQY
TRBV3-1/TRBV3-2	few	TRBJ1-3	ASSQVQGGYTIY
TRBV28	-	TRBJ1-6	ASTMVLSNSPLH
TRBV7-2	-	TRBJ2-5	ASSTRAGGAQETQY
TRBV5-1	-	TRBJ1-3	ASSSQGSGSGNTIY
TRBV28	-	TRBJ2-7	ASSLSGGSYEQY
TRBV29-1	-	TRBJ1-4	SVGDRGTNEKLF
TRBV7-2	-	TRBJ1-1	ASSAGTGLYEAF
TRBV6-1	-	TRBJ2-3	ASSEYVTDTQY
TRBV7-8	-	TRBJ2-7	ASSSGGDYEQY
TRBV6-5	-	TRBJ1-6	ASRPMRNSPLH
TRBV6-2/TRBV6-3	-	TRBJ1-5	ASSYPGFNQPQH
TRBV12-3/TRBV12-4	few	TRBJ1-2	ASSTGLGAGYT
TRBV18	-	TRBJ2-4	ASSEATGGHGIQY
TRBV27	-	TRBJ2-1	ASRKSGGAYNEQF
TRBV7-9	-	TRBJ2-3	ASSWEGLDTQY
TRBV11-2	-	TRBJ2-3	ASSLGTRRDTQY
TRBV5-1	-	TRBJ2-5	ASSDGTGDGETQY
TRBV19	-	TRBJ1-5	ASSIGNSNQPQH
TRBV28	-	TRBJ2-3	ASSAWTGRTDTQY
TRBV3-1/TRBV3-2	-	TRBJ1-1	ASSQEAGQMNTEAF
TRBV19	-	TRBJ1-1	ASRKEGLPRTEAF
TRBV18	-	TRBJ1-2	ASSPDREDGYT
TRBV4-3	-	TRBJ2-3	ASSQGGAGADTQY
TRBV6-6	-	TRBJ1-6	ASSVGQGWNSPLH
TRBV27	-	TRBJ1-2	ASSPGQGVNYGYT
TRBV2	-	TRBJ1-6	ASSFSTVGSPLH
TRBV14	-	TRBJ2-7	ASSQDHRGQGAREQY
TRBV13	-	TRBJ1-6	ASSSGQGGLSPLH
TRBV24-1	few	TRBJ2-3	ATSVGQGSTDTQY
TRBV2	-	TRBJ1-1	ARAEGAGGTEAF
TRBV3-1/TRBV3-2	-	TRBJ2-7	ASSQLQGAPLYEQY
TRBV19	-	TRBJ1-5	ASSIQGQGVQPQH
TRBV7-2	-	TRBJ1-2	ASSSATGFIGYT
TRBV2	once	TRBJ2-2	ASIGQGDTGELF
TRBV2	-	TRBJ1-3	ASSEGHDGNTIY
TRBV11-2	-	TRBJ2-5	ASSLSVRETQY